This T cell receptor beta chain emerged from a study of OX40 agonist ivuxolimab in advanced cancers. V gave up 1 base and J gave up 0 bases, with 19 bases separating them. Germline V gene sequence: CDR1 LNHDA, CDR2 SQIVND (reference sequence). The CDR3 spans 19 residues. The assay was immunoSEQ multiplex PCR, and TCRdb's table has in-frame clones only and misses some. This sample has 65,000 to 75,000 clones, with about nine tenths found just once. This chain uses TRBV19 with TRBJ1-5; D is ambiguous. This receptor was obtained from an adult with an advanced solid tumor such as melanoma, head and neck, liver or kidney cancer. The sample was CD4+ or CD8+ T cells sorted from blood, taken in a trial of the OX40 agonist ivuxolimab. CDR3 bases: TGTGCCAGTAGTATAGTGGTAACAGTGGGCGGTTATAGCAATCAGCCCCAGCATTTT. Translating it yields CASSIVVTVGGYSNQPQHF. Together with reference TRBV19 and TRBJ1-5, the CDR3 gives the full variable domain: DGGITQSPKYLFRKEGQNVTLSCEQNLNHDAMYWYRQDPGQGLRLIYYSQIVNDFQKGDIAEGYSVSREKKESFPLTVTSAQKNPTAFYLCASSIVVTVGGYSNQPQHFGDGTRLSIL.